This TCR beta chain came from a study of cytomegalovirus exposure and HLA in healthy donors. PCR employed 60 Vbeta and 13 Jbeta primers. Under the authors' procedure: Later work found tens of millions of unique TCR beta chains, with 9.5 million to 14 million shared. Sequenced by immunoSEQ multiplex PCR; TCRdb stores in-frame clones only, minus some. The D gene and trimming were derived from the DNA, and the V and J assignments and clone size from that table. The sample has 95,000 or so clones; about 86% are singletons. The CDR3 extends over 15 amino acids. Trimming left V 3 bases short and J 5 bases short, with 14 bases between. The germline CDR1 and CDR2 sequences are SGDLS and YYNGEE. The table lists this clone with many counts.

Sequencing was done on a sample of PBMCs. The chain joins TRBV9 to TRBJ2-2, with no clear D. The receptor was isolated from a woman aged 70-85 years in good health and CMV-seropositive. CDR3 in DNA: TGTGCCAGCAGCGGCTACAGAGTCGGAACCGGGGAGCTGTTTTTT. Translation: CASSGYRVGTGELFF.